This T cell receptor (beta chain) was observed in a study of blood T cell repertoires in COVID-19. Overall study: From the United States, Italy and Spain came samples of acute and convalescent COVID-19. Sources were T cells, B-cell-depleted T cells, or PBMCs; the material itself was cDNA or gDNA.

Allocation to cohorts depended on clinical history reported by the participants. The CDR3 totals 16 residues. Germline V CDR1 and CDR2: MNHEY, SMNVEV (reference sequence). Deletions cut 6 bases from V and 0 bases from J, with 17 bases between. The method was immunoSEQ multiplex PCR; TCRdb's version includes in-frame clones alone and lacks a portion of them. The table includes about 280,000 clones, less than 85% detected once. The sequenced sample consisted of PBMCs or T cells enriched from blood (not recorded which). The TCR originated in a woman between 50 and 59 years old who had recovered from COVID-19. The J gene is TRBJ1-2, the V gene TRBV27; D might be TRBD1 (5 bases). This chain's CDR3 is CASSFLPDSPNYGYTF. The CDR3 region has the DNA TGTGCCAGCAGCTTTCTGCCCGACAGCCCTAACTATGGCTACACCTTC.